This T cell receptor (beta chain) derives from a study of metastatic and nonmetastatic thyroid tumors. Whole-study context: Blood and tumor or nodule tissue repertoires from malignant and benign thyroid patients were compared.

In regard to this clone: The antigen remains unidentified.

TCRdb ran MiXCR on the PCR reads. The repertoire holds some 26,000 clones, with 20% to 25% as singletons. Trimming removed 3 bases from V and 6 bases from J, with 15 bases in between. The CDR3 length is 15 residues. No patient had received any treatment before thyroid surgery. Study-wide findings and caveats: In blood and tumor, TCR beta diversity was reportedly significantly higher in malignant thyroid tumors than in benign nodules.

The chain has TRBV12-3 or TRBV12-4 and TRBJ2-4, with D perhaps matching TRBD1 (6 bases). The receptor was isolated from a female donor with papillary thyroid cancer or a benign thyroid nodule (not recorded which). Some clones in this sample may be carry-over from other donors' samples. Material: adjacent normal tissue. The CDR3 DNA is TGTGCCAGCAGTTTGCGACAGGACCCTTCAAACATTCAGTACTTC. This translates into CASSLRQDPSNIQYF.